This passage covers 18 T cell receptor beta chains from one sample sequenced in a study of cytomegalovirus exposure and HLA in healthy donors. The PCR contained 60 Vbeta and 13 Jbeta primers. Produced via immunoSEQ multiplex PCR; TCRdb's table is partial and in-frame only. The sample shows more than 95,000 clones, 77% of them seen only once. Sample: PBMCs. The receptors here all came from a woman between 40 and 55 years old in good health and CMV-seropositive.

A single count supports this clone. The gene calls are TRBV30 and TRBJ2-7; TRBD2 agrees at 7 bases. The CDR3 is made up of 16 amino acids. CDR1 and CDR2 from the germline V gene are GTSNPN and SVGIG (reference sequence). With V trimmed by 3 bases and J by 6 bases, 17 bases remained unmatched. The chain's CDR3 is CAWRERRRESRGEQYF. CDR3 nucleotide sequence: TGTGCCTGGAGGGAACGTAGGCGGGAGAGTCGGGGCGAGCAGTACTTC.

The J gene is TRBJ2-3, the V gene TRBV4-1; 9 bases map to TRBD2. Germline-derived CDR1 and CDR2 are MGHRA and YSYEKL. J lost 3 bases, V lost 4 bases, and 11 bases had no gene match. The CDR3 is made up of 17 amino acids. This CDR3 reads CASSPTSGAPSTDTQYF. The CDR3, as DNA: TGCGCCAGCAGCCCGACTAGCGGAGCTCCCTCAACAGATACGCAGTATTTT.

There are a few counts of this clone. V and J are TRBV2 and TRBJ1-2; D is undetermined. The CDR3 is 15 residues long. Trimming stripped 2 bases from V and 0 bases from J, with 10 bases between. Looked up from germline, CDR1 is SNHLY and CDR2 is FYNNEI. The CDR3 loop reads CASSEIGSPNYGYTF. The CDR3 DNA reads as TGTGCCAGCAGTGAAATTGGCAGTCCTAACTATGGCTACACCTTC.

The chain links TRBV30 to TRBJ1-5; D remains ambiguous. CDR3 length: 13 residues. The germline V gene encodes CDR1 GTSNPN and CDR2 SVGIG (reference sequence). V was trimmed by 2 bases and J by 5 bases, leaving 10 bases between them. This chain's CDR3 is CAWSRSRDQPQHF. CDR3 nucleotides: TGTGCCTGGAGTCGCAGCCGGGATCAGCCCCAGCATTTT. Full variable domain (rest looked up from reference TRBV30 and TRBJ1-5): SQTIHQWPATLVQPVGSPLSLECTVEGTSNPNLYWYRQAAGRGLQLLFYSVGIGQISSEVPQNLSASRPQDRQFILSSKKLLLSDSGFYLCAWSRSRDQPQHFGDGTRLSIL.

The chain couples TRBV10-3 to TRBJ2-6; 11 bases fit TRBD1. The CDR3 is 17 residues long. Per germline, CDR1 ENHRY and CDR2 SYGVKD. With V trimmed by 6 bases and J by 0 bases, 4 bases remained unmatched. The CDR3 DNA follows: TGTGCCATCAGGGAGGGGACAGGGGGCTCTGGGGCCAACGTCCTGACTTTC. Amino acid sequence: CAIREGTGGSGANVLTF.

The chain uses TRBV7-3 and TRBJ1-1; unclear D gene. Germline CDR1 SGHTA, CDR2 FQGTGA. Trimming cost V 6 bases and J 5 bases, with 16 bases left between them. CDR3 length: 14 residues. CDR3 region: CASSPIGGETEAFF. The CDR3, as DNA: TGTGCCAGCAGTCCCATCGGCGGGGAAACTGAAGCTTTCTTT.

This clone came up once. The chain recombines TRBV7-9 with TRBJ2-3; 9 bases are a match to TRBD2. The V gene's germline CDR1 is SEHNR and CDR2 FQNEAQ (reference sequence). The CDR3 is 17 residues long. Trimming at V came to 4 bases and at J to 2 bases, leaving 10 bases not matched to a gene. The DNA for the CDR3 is TGTGCCAGCAGCTCACGGGCGACTAGCGGATACACAGATACGCAGTATTTT. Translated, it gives CASSSRATSGYTDTQYF.

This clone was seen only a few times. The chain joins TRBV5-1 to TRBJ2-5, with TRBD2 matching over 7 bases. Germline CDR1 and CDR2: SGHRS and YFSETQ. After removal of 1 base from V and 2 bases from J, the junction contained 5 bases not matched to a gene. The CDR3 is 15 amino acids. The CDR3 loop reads CASSLWGGDQETQYF. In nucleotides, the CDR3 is TGCGCCAGCAGCTTGTGGGGGGGGGATCAAGAGACCCAGTACTTC.

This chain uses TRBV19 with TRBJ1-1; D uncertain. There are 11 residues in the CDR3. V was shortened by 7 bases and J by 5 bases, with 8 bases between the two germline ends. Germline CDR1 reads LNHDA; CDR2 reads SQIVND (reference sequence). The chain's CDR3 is CASTVRTEAFF. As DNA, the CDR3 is TGTGCCAGTACCGTGAGGACTGAAGCTTTCTTT.

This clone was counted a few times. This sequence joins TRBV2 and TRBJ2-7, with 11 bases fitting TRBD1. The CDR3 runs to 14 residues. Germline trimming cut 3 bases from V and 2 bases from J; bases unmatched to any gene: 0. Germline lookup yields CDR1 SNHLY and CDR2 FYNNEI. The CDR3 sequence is CASSEGQGAYEQYF. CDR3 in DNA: TGTGCCAGCAGTGAGGGACAGGGGGCCTACGAGCAGTACTTC.

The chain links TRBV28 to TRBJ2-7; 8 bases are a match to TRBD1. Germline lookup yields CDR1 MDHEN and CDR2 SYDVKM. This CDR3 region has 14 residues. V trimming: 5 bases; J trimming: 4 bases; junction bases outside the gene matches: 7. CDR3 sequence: CASSKSGGWYEQYF. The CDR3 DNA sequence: TGTGCCAGCAGTAAGTCAGGGGGCTGGTACGAGCAGTACTTC.

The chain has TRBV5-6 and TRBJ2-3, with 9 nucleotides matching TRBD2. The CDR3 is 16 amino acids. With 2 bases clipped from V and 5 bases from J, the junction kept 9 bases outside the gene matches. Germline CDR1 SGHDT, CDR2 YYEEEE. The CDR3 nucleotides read TGTGCCAGCAGCTTTTTAGCGGGAGAGGGGCGAGATACGCAGTATTTT. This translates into CASSFLAGEGRDTQYF.

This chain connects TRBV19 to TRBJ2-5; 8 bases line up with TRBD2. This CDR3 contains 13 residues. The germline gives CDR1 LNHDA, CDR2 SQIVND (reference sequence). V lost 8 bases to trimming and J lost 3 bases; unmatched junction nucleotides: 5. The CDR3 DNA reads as TGTGCCAGTCGGGAGGGGGGAAAAGAGACCCAGTACTTC. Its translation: CASREGGKETQYF.

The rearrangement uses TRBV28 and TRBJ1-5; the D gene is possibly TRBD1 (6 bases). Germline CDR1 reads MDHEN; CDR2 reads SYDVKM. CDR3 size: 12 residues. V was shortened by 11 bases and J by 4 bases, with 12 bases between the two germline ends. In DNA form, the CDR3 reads TGTGCCGGACAGACAAGGAATCAGCCCCAGCATTTT. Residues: CAGQTRNQPQHF. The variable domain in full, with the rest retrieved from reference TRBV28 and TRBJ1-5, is DVKVTQSSRYLVKRTGEKVFLECVQDMDHENMFWYRQDPGLGLRLIYFSYDVKMKEKGDIPEGYSVSREKKERFSLILESASTNQTSMYLCAGQTRNQPQHFGDGTRLSIL.

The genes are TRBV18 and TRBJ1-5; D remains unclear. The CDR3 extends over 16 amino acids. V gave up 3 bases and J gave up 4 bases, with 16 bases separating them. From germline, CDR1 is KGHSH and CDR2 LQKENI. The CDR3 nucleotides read TGTGCCAGCTCACCTACGGTCGGTGGTAAAAATCAGCCCCAGCATTTT. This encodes CASSPTVGGKNQPQHF.

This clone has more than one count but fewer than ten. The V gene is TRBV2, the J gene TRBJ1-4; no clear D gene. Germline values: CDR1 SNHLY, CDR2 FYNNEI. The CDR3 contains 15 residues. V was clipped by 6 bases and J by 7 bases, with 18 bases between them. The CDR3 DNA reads TGTGCCAGCAGGACCGACCCCTCTAGAGTTGAAAAACTGTTTTTT. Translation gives CASRTDPSRVEKLFF.

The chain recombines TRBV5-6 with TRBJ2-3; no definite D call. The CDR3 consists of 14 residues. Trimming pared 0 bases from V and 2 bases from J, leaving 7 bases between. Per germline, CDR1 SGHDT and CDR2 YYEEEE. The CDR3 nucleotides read TGTGCCAGCAGCTTGGCAGGTACCACAGATACGCAGTATTTT. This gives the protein CASSLAGTTDTQYF.

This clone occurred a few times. CDR3 nucleotides: TGTGCCAGCAGTTCCTCGACAGTGGAAGCTTTCTTT. As protein: CASSSSTVEAFF. The chain employs TRBV28 and TRBJ1-1; possible D gene TRBD1, 5 bases. Per germline, CDR1 MDHEN and CDR2 SYDVKM. V shed 4 bases and J shed 8 bases, with 11 bases lying between them. The CDR3 spans 12 residues.